The 17 T cell receptor beta chains presented below share a single source sample, sequenced in a study of patients and donors after allogeneic stem cell transplantation. TCRdb re-analysed the RT-PCR reads in MiXCR, keeping a single row per CDR3 protein. Of 920,000 or so distinct CDR3 sequences in the sample, roughly 18% were seen once. Sequenced input: blood, either unsorted or a sorted T cell fraction (not recorded which). Every receptor here comes from a human donor who was either an allogeneic HSCT recipient or a stem cell or donor lymphocyte infusion donor (not recorded which). It is not recorded whose cells these are; they may come from a transplant donor.

This clonotype has more than one count but fewer than ten. This chain uses TRBV20-1 with TRBJ1-5, with 9 positions matching TRBD1. The V gene end was trimmed by 6 bases and the J gene end by 4 bases; junction bases not matched to a gene: 19. The CDR3 consists of 18 residues. The germline V gene has CDR1 DFQATT and CDR2 SNEGSKA (reference sequence). This CDR3 is CSARSPLLDRGKNQPQHF. The CDR3 bases are TGCAGTGCACGCTCCCCCCTCTTAGACAGGGGGAAGAATCAGCCCCAGCATTTT.

This clonotype was found a few times. This chain uses TRBV5-1 with TRBJ2-3; perhaps TRBD1 as D (6 bases). Trimming pared 4 bases from V and 1 base from J, leaving 13 bases between. There are 15 residues in the CDR3. Germline V CDR1 and CDR2: SGHRS, YFSETQ. The CDR3 loop is CASSPGVRGTDTQYF. The CDR3 region has the DNA TGCGCCAGCAGCCCAGGGGTACGCGGCACAGATACGCAGTATTTT.

The chain combines TRBV5-1 with TRBJ2-1; tentatively, D is TRBD1 (5 bases). The germline V and J ends were trimmed by 1 base and 6 bases, with 14 bases remaining between them. The length of the CDR3 is 15 residues. CDR1 is SGHRS and CDR2 is YFSETQ in the germline V gene. DNA of the CDR3: TGCGCCAGCAGCTTGTTAGGCAGGGCCCCCAATGAGCAGTTCTTC. Amino acids: CASSLLGRAPNEQFF.

This clonotype has only a few counts. The chain joins TRBV11-2 to TRBJ1-2; no clear D. From germline, CDR1 is SGHAT and CDR2 FQNNGV. V was pared by 0 bases and J by 8 bases, with 16 bases between. The CDR3 is 15 amino acids. CDR3 in DNA: TGTGCCAGCAGCTTAGAAACAGCCCAACTGGGGGGCTACACCTTC. It codes for CASSLETAQLGGYTF.

The gene calls are TRBV6-1 and TRBJ2-7, with TRBD2 matching 9 bases. V lost 7 bases to trimming and J lost 2 bases; unmatched junction nucleotides: 3. CDR1 is MNHNS and CDR2 is SASEGT in the germline V gene. The CDR3 totals 13 residues. In DNA form, the CDR3 reads TGTGCCAGCAATTTAGCGGGAGCCTACGAGCAGTACTTC. This gives the protein CASNLAGAYEQYF.

This chain joins TRBV12-3 or TRBV12-4 and TRBJ1-6; D possibly corresponds to TRBD1 (6 bases). CDR3 length equals 15 residues. V was trimmed by 5 bases and J by 7 bases, leaving 15 bases between them. This CDR3 reads CASSLSPQGNSPLHF. The CDR3 DNA is TGTGCCAGCAGTCTGAGCCCTCAGGGGAATTCACCCCTCCACTTT.

The V and J genes are TRBV11-1 and TRBJ1-2, with a tentative D call TRBD1 (5 bases). The V and J ends lost 2 bases and 6 bases respectively, with 16 bases between them. Germline V gene lookup returns CDR1 SGHAT and CDR2 FQDESV (reference sequence). CDR3 length: 15 amino acids. CDR3 loop: CASSLQQAGGNGYTF. As DNA, the CDR3 is TGTGCCAGCAGCTTACAACAGGCCGGCGGGAATGGCTACACCTTC.

This clonotype turned up a few times. This chain joins TRBV12-3 or TRBV12-4 and TRBJ2-1; D not resolved. The CDR3 is 15 residues long. V lost 6 bases and J lost 0, with 12 bases in between. The CDR3 loop is CASSRFPSSYNEQFF. The CDR3, as DNA: TGTGCCAGCAGCCGATTCCCAAGCTCCTACAATGAGCAGTTCTTC.

This clonotype was seen only once. The gene calls are TRBV27 and TRBJ2-5; weak D call: TRBD2 (7 bases). V was trimmed by 4 bases and J by 5 bases, leaving 11 bases between them. CDR1 is MNHEY, CDR2 SMNVEV, per germline (reference sequence). This CDR3 contains 13 residues. The CDR3 bases are TGTGCCAGCAGTTCCGGGGGGCTGGAGACCCAGTACTTC. It specifies CASSSGGLETQYF.

This clonotype was seen more than once but under ten times. The rearrangement uses TRBV11-2 and TRBJ2-5; 12 nucleotides agree with TRBD2. With 4 bases clipped from V and 0 bases from J, the junction kept 3 bases outside the gene matches. CDR3 length equals 16 residues. Germline CDR1 reads SGHAT; CDR2 reads FQNNGV. CDR3 amino acids: CASSSRLAGDQETQYF. Here the CDR3 DNA reads TGTGCCAGCAGCTCCCGACTAGCGGGGGACCAAGAGACCCAGTACTTC. Complete variable domain (other parts from reference TRBV11-2 and TRBJ2-5): EAGVAQSPRYKIIEKRQSVAFWCNPISGHATLYWYQQILGQGPKLLIQFQNNGVVDDSQLPKDRFSAERLKGVDSTLKIQPAKLEDSAVYLCASSSRLAGDQETQYFGPGTRLLVL.

This chain uses TRBV29-1 with TRBJ2-3; 13 bases line up with TRBD2. The CDR3 consists of 15 residues. Germline trimming cut 7 bases from V and 4 bases from J; bases unmatched to any gene: 8. Per the germline V gene, CDR1 is SQVTM and CDR2 is ANQGSEA. The CDR3 nucleotides read TGCAGCGGACGTGTAGGACTAGCGGGAGCAGATACGCAGTATTTT. Translating gives CSGRVGLAGADTQYF.

This clonotype was detected only a few times. The chain carries TRBV5-1 and TRBJ1-1; no firm D call. This CDR3 contains 15 residues. V lost 1 base to trimming and J lost 4 bases, with 14 bases between them. Germline V gene data show CDR1 as SGHRS and CDR2 as YFSETQ. The CDR3 protein is CASSLLRAEGTEAFF. The DNA for the CDR3 is TGCGCCAGCAGCTTGTTACGGGCGGAGGGCACTGAAGCTTTCTTT.

This clonotype has only one observation. The V gene is TRBV5-1, the J gene TRBJ1-2; D is uncertain. Trimming cost V 0 bases and J 8 bases, with 14 bases left between them. CDR1 and CDR2 from the germline V gene are SGHRS and YFSETQ. This CDR3 region has 14 residues. The CDR3 region is CASSLEWARQGYTF. The CDR3, as DNA: TGCGCCAGCAGCTTGGAGTGGGCGAGGCAGGGCTACACCTTC.

At least ten counts were recorded for this clonotype. This sequence joins TRBV12-3 or TRBV12-4 and TRBJ1-1, with D maybe TRBD1 (6 bases). This CDR3 has 13 residues. Trimming removed 5 bases from V and 7 bases from J, with 14 bases in between. The CDR3 nucleotides are TGTGCCAGCAGTGTCAACAGGGAGGGTGAAGCTTTCTTT. It translates to CASSVNREGEAFF.

This clonotype was seen a handful of times. This chain joins TRBV29-1 and TRBJ1-2; D possibly corresponds to TRBD1 (5 bases). The CDR3 is 14 residues long. V was trimmed by 5 bases and J by 2 bases, leaving 15 bases between them. Germline CDR1 reads SQVTM; CDR2 reads ANQGSEA. The CDR3 region is CSVPWAWDNYGYTF. The CDR3 DNA reads as TGCAGCGTTCCCTGGGCATGGGACAACTATGGCTACACCTTC.

This clonotype occurred a few times. CDR3 sequence (DNA): TGTGCCAGCAGCCCGCGAGGACAGGTGAACACTGAAGCTTTCTTT. Its protein product is CASSPRGQVNTEAFF. The chain links TRBV11-3 to TRBJ1-1, with 7 bases aligning to TRBD1. In germline, CDR1 is SGHNT, CDR2 YENEEA. After removal of 5 bases from V and 0 bases from J, the junction contained 6 bases not matched to a gene. The CDR3 length is 15 residues.

This clonotype was recorded a few times. The chain couples TRBV12-3 or TRBV12-4 to TRBJ1-2, with D perhaps matching TRBD1 (5 bases). V shed 10 bases and J shed 2 bases, with 14 bases lying between them. CDR3 length: 13 amino acids. The CDR3 is CATTTEGNYGYTF. Written as DNA, the CDR3 is TGTGCCACCACGACCGAGGGGAACTATGGCTACACCTTC.